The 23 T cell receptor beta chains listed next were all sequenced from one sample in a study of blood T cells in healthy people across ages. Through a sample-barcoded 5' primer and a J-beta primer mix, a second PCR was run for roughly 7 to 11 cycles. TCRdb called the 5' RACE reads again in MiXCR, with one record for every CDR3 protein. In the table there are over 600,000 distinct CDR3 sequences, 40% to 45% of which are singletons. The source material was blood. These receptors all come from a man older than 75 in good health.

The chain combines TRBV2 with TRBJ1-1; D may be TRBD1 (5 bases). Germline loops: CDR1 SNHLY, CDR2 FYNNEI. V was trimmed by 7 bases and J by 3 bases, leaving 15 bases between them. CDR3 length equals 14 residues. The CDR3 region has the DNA TGTGCCAGCACCGTCAGGGTTCGGGACACTGAAGCTTTCTTT. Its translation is CASTVRVRDTEAFF.

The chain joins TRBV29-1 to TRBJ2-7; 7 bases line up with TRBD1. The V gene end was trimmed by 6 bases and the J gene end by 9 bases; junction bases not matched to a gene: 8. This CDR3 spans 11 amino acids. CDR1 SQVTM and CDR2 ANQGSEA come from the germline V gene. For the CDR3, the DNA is TGCAGCGTAGGGGACAGTCCTGTGCAGTACTTC. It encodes CSVGDSPVQYF.

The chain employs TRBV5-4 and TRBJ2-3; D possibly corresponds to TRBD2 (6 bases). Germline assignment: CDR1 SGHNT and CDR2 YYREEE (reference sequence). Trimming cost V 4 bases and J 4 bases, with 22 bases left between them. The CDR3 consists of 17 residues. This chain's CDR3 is CASSARGTPKRSDTQYF. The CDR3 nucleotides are TGTGCCAGCAGCGCCCGAGGGACTCCCAAACGGTCAGATACGCAGTATTTT.

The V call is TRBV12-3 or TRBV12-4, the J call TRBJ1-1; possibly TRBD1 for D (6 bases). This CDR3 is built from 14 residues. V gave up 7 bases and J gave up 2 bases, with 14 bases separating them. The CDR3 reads CASTARGGNTEAFF. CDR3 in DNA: TGTGCCAGCACTGCTCGAGGGGGAAACACTGAAGCTTTCTTT.

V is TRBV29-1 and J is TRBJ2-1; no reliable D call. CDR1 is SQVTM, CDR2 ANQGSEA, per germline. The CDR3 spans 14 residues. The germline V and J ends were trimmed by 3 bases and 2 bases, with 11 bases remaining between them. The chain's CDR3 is CSVDLGLAYNEQFF. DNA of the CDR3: TGCAGCGTTGATTTAGGGCTCGCCTACAATGAGCAGTTCTTC.

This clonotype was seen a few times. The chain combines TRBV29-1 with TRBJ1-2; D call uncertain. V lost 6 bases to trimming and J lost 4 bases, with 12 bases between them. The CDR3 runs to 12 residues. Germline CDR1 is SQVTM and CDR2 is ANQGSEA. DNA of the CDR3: TGCAGCGTCCCCGGTGTGATCTATGGCTACACCTTC. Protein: CSVPGVIYGYTF.

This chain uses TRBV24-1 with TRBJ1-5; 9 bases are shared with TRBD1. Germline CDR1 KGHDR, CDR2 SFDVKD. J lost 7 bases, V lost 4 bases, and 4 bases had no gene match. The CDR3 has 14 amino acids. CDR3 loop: CATSETGGRQPQHF. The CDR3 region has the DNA TGTGCCACCAGTGAAACAGGGGGCCGCCAGCCCCAGCATTTT.

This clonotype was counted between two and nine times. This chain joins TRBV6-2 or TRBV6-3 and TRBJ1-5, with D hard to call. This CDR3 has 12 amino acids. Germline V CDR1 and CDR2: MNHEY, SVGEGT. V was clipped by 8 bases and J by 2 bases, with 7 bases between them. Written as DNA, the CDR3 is TGTGCCAGCGCTAGGGGCAATCAGCCCCAGCATTTT. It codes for CASARGNQPQHF.

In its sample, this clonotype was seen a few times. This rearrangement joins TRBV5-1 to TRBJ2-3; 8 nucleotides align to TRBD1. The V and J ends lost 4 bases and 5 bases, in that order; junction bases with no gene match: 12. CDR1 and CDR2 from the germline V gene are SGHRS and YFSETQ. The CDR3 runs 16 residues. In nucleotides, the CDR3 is TGCGCCAGCAGCCGTCAGGGACAGGCGGTTGAAGATACGCAGTATTTT. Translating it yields CASSRQGQAVEDTQYF. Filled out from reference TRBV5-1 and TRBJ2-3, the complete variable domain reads KAGVTQTPRYLIKTRGQQVTLSCSPISGHRSVSWYQQTPGQGLQFLFEYFSETQRNKGNFPGRFSGRQFSNSRSEMNVSTLELGDSALYLCASSRQGQAVEDTQYFGPGTRLTVL.

Written as DNA, the CDR3 is TGTGCCAGCAGAAGTGGGGGACAGGGCAACAACAATGAGCAGTTCTTC. Translation: CASRSGGQGNNNEQFF. The V call is TRBV6-5, the J call TRBJ2-1, with TRBD1 matching over 9 bases. The CDR3 has 16 amino acids. The germline V gene encodes CDR1 MNHEY and CDR2 SVGAGI. V lost 6 bases to trimming and J lost 5 bases; unmatched junction nucleotides: 11.

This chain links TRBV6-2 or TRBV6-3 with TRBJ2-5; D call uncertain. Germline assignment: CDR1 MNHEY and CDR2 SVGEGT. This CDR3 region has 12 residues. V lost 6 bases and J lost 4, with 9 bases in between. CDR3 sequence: CASSINSETQYF. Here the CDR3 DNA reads TGTGCCAGCAGCATAAATTCAGAGACCCAGTACTTC.

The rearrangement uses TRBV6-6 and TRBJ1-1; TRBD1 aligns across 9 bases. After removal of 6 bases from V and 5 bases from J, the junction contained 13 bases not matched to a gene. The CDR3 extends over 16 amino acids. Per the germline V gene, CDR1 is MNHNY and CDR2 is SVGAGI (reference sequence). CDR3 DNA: TGTGCCAGCAGGCGTTATGAGACAGGGGGTTTTACTGAAGCTTTCTTT. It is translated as CASRRYETGGFTEAFF.

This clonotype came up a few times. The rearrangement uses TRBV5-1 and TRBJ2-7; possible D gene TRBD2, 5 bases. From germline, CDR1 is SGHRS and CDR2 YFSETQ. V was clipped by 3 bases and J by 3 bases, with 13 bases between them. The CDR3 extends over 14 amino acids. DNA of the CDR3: TGCGCCAGCAGCTATCCGGGGAGCGACTACGAGCAGTACTTC. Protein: CASSYPGSDYEQYF.

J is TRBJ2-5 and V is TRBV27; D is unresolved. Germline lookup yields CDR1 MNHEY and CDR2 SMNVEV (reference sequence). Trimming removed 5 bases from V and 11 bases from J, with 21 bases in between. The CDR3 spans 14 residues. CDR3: CASSRLGSNNEQYF. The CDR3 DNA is TGTGCCAGCAGTCGCCTGGGCAGTAACAATGAGCAGTACTTC.

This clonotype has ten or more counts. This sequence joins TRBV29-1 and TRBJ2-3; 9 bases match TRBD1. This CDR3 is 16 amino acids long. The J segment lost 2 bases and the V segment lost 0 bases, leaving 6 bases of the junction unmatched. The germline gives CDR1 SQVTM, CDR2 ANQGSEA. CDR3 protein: CSVEEGTGFFTDTQYF. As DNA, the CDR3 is TGCAGCGTTGAAGAAGGGACAGGGTTTTTCACAGATACGCAGTATTTT.

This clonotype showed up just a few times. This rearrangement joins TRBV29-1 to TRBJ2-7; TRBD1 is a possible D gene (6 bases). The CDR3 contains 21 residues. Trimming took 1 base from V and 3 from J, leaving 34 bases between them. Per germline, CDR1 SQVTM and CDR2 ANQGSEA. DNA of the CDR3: TGCAGCGTTGAAGTCGGGGCAGGGAGTGGGGGCCCGGTGGGTAGGCTCTACGAGCAGTACTTC. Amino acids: CSVEVGAGSGGPVGRLYEQYF.

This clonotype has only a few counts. CDR3 coding DNA: TGCAGTGCTAGAGCCCTAGGGCAGGCCTTCTCCTACGAGCAGTACTTC. Its protein product is CSARALGQAFSYEQYF. This sequence joins TRBV20-1 and TRBJ2-7; D ambiguous. V was pared by 1 base and J by 0 bases, with 16 bases between. Germline-derived CDR1 and CDR2 are DFQATT and SNEGSKA (reference sequence). The CDR3 runs to 16 residues.

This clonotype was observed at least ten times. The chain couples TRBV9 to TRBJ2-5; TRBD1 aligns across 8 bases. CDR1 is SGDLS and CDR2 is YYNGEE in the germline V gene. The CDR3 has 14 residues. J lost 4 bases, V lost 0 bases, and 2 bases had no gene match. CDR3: CASSVAQGGETQYF. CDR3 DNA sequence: TGTGCCAGCAGCGTAGCACAGGGGGGAGAGACCCAGTACTTC.

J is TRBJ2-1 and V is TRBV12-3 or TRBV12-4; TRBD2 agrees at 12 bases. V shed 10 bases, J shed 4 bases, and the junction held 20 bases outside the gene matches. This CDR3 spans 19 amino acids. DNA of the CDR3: TGTGCCACCCTGACTAGCGGGGGCCAACGGGAATCGACTTACAATGAGCAGTTCTTC. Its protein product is CATLTSGGQRESTYNEQFF.

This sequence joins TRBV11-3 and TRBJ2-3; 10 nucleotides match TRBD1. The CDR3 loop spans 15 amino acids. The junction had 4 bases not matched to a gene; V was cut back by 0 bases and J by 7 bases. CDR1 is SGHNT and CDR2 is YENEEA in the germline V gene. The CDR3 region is CASSLDGQGGNTQYF. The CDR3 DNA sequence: TGTGCCAGCAGCTTAGACGGACAGGGGGGTAATACGCAGTATTTT.

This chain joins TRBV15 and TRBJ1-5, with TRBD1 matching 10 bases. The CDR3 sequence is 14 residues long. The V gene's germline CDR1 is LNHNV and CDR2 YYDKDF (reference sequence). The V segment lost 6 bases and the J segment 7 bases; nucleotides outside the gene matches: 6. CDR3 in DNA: TGTGCCACCAGTATTGACAGGGGGCAACAGCCCCAGCATTTT. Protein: CATSIDRGQQPQHF.

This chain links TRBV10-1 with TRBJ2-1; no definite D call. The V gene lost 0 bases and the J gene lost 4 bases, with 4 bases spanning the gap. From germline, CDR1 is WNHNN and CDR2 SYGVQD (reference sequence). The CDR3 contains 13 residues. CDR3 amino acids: CASSESRYNEQFF. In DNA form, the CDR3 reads TGCGCCAGCAGTGAGTCGCGGTACAATGAGCAGTTCTTC.

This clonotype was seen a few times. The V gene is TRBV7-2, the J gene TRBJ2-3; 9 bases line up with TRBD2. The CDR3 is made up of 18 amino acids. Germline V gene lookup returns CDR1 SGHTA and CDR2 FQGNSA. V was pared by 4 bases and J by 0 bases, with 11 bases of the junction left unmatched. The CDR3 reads CASSSTRILAGSTDTQYF. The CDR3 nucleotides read TGTGCCAGCAGCTCTACCCGGATCCTAGCGGGGAGCACAGATACGCAGTATTTT.